Detailed here is one T cell receptor beta chain. Antigen: not known. Per donor, a minimum of one pre-ART and a minimum of two post-ART PBMC samples were available. Samples were assayed with immunoSEQ v3.0 at survey level. Sequencing set out to capture about 40,000-55,000 T-cell genomes per sample. Data came from immunoSEQ multiplex PCR; TCRdb stores just in-frame clones and leaves some out. The sample shows tens of thousands of clones, 70% to 90% of them seen only once. The source of the sample is a study of long-term antiretroviral therapy in people with HIV. Findings and limits, study-wide: Clones with expansion before ART led the repertoire at all time points. The blood, collected between the mid-2000s and the late 2010s, was possibly taken under older ART regimens.

This material consisted of unsorted PBMCs, taken around 4.5 years after starting antiretroviral therapy. This sequence was found in a young man with HIV.

CDR3 nucleotides: TGTGCCAGCAGGATGGGTAGGGGGGTTTACGAGCAGTACTTC. Translated: CASRMGRGVYEQYF. The gene calls are TRBV6-1 and TRBJ2-7; the D call may be TRBD1 or TRBD2 (6 bases each). The length of the CDR3 is 14 residues. Germline V gene data show CDR1 as MNHNS and CDR2 as SASEGT. V lost 6 bases and J lost 4, with 16 bases in between.